Listed below are T cell receptor beta chains from one sample, sequenced in a study of blood T cell repertoires in COVID-19. Profiling relied on immunoSEQ multiplex PCR, and the TCRdb table lists in-frame clones only, not all of them. The data hold under 120,000 clones, with around 83% observed a single time. The specimen sequenced was peripheral blood. These receptor sequences come from a human donor in a cohort sampled during active COVID-19. CDR3s leave out the opening cysteine and the closing phenylalanine or tryptophan. The order of the fields is J gene, V gene, CDR3 protein.

j_call: TRBJ2-2
v_call: TRBV30
cdr3_aa: AWSPGDREVGELF

j_call: TRBJ1-5
v_call: TRBV16
cdr3_aa: ASSQRYGQPQH

j_call: TRBJ1-5
v_call: TRBV10-2
cdr3_aa: ASNGQGNQPQH

j_call: TRBJ2-4
v_call: TRBV10-2
cdr3_aa: ASNSHRTERTSGQY

j_call: TRBJ2-7
v_call: TRBV11-1
cdr3_aa: ASSRGGSAYEQY

j_call: TRBJ2-1
v_call: TRBV7-9
cdr3_aa: ASSFPLAGALSSYNEQF

j_call: TRBJ1-1
v_call: TRBV9
cdr3_aa: ASSVEQGYTEAF

j_call: TRBJ1-2
v_call: TRBV11-2
cdr3_aa: ASSSDGFGWGYT

j_call: TRBJ1-4
v_call: TRBV28
cdr3_aa: ASSLSGVREKLF

j_call: TRBJ2-1
v_call: TRBV18
cdr3_aa: ASSPTPRTGMNEQF

j_call: TRBJ2-3
v_call: TRBV30
cdr3_aa: AWSPGQGTDTQY

j_call: TRBJ2-7
v_call: TRBV15
cdr3_aa: ATGRTRGYSYEQY

j_call: TRBJ1-4
v_call: TRBV7-9
cdr3_aa: ASSIQGKLF

j_call: TRBJ1-3
v_call: TRBV14
cdr3_aa: ASSQWEISGNTIY